Below, 13 T cell receptor beta chains from the same sample are listed, as sequenced in a study of blood T cell repertoires in COVID-19. Measured with immunoSEQ multiplex PCR; TCRdb has only the in-frame clones, and not every one. Of roughly 64,000 clones detected, around 80% appear once; the ten largest clones hold more than 5%. The sequencing input was peripheral blood. These TCRs come from a woman aged 60-70 years with acute or convalescent COVID-19.

The chain joins TRBV6-5 to TRBJ1-2; D remains unclear. Deletions cut 5 bases from V and 5 bases from J, with 12 bases between. The V gene's germline CDR1 is MNHEY and CDR2 SVGAGI. CDR3 length equals 13 residues. DNA for the CDR3: TGTGCCAGCAGTCGGACGGAGGATTATGGCTACACCTTC. Translation gives CASSRTEDYGYTF.

This sequence joins TRBV18 and TRBJ1-6; unclear D gene. Looked up from germline, CDR1 is KGHSH and CDR2 is LQKENI. This CDR3 has 15 amino acids. The V and J ends lost 2 bases and 6 bases respectively, with 11 bases between them. CDR3 residues: CASSPSTASNSPLHF. The CDR3 region has the DNA TGTGCCAGCTCACCAAGCACAGCATCTAATTCACCCCTCCACTTT.

The genes are TRBV12-5 and TRBJ2-3; possibly TRBD1 for D (6 bases). Germline loops: CDR1 LGHNT, CDR2 FRNRAP. Trimming removed 2 bases at V and 2 bases at J, with 14 bases between. The CDR3 has 16 amino acids. In DNA form, the CDR3 reads TGTGCTAGTGGTTTGTTTGCAGGGGCAGCCACAGATACGCAGTATTTT. Protein product: CASGLFAGAATDTQYF.

V usage is TRBV30 and J usage is TRBJ2-2; D might be TRBD1 (6 bases). The CDR3 has 14 amino acids. CDR1 is GTSNPN, CDR2 SVGIG, per germline (reference sequence). Trimming pared 3 bases from V and 2 bases from J, leaving 10 bases between. CDR3 protein: CAWRGQINTGELFF. The CDR3 DNA follows: TGTGCCTGGAGAGGACAGATTAACACCGGGGAGCTGTTTTTT.

The gene calls are TRBV20-1 and TRBJ1-2; 8 bases fit TRBD1. Germline V gene lookup returns CDR1 DFQATT and CDR2 SNEGSKA (reference sequence). The length of the CDR3 is 15 residues. The J segment lost 4 bases and the V segment lost 3 bases, leaving 10 bases of the junction unmatched. As DNA, the CDR3 is TGCAGTGCTAGTCCGCAGGGGGCCATGATCTATGGCTACACCTTC. Encoded protein: CSASPQGAMIYGYTF.

The CDR3: CSASGSSYEQYF. The DNA for the CDR3 is TGCAGTGCTAGTGGGAGCTCCTACGAGCAGTACTTC. This chain uses TRBV20-1 with TRBJ2-7; a weak D match, TRBD2 (5 bases). The CDR3 is 12 residues long. The germline V gene has CDR1 DFQATT and CDR2 SNEGSKA (reference sequence). V was cut by 3 bases and J by 0 bases, with 6 bases left in between.

This chain connects TRBV10-3 to TRBJ1-2; 7 bases map to TRBD1. V shed 6 bases, J shed 6 bases, and the junction held 10 bases outside the gene matches. CDR1 and CDR2 from the germline V gene are ENHRY and SYGVKD. The CDR3 has 14 residues. The CDR3 region is CAISTTGERHGYTF. CDR3 bases: TGTGCCATCAGCACCACAGGGGAGAGACATGGCTACACCTTC.

J is TRBJ2-3 and V is TRBV24-1; the D gene is possibly TRBD2 (6 bases). Germline assignment: CDR1 KGHDR and CDR2 SFDVKD. Trimming stripped 4 bases from V and 1 base from J, with 17 bases between. This CDR3 contains 17 residues. Written as DNA, the CDR3 is TGTGCCACCAGTGACCCCCTGAGGGCTAGCGGCACAGATACGCAGTATTTT. This encodes CATSDPLRASGTDTQYF.

V usage is TRBV6-5 and J usage is TRBJ1-5, with TRBD1 identical over 8 bases. The CDR3 contains 16 residues. Losses at the gene ends were 0 bases for V and 3 bases for J; bases not matched to a gene: 4. Germline V gives CDR1 MNHEY, CDR2 SVGAGI. CDR3 nucleotides: TGTGCCAGCAGTTACTCTTACAGGGGGTCCAATCAGCCCCAGCATTTT. Translation: CASSYSYRGSNQPQHF.

The chain couples TRBV6-4 to TRBJ2-1; 7 bases agree with TRBD2. CDR1 and CDR2 (germline): MRHNA, SNTAGT. This CDR3 spans 17 amino acids. V shed 4 bases, J shed 0 bases, and the junction held 9 bases outside the gene matches. CDR3 region: CASSASWRGSSYNEQFF. The CDR3 region has the DNA TGTGCCAGCAGTGCTTCGTGGCGGGGGAGCTCCTACAATGAGCAGTTCTTC.

The chain links TRBV19 to TRBJ1-2, with 11 bases that match TRBD1. This CDR3 is built from 14 residues. The V segment lost 5 bases and the J segment 6 bases; nucleotides outside the gene matches: 5. In germline, CDR1 is LNHDA, CDR2 SQIVND (reference sequence). CDR3 bases: TGTGCCAGTAGTGTCGGACAGGGGGCAAATGGCTACACCTTC. Its translation: CASSVGQGANGYTF.

The V call is TRBV4-2, the J call TRBJ1-2, with TRBD1 as a possible D gene (6 bases). In germline, CDR1 is LGHNA, CDR2 YNFKEQ. The CDR3 has 14 amino acids. V lost 0 bases and J 5 bases, leaving 10 bases between the germline ends. CDR3: CASSQERQEYGYTF. The CDR3 DNA reads as TGTGCCAGCAGCCAAGAGCGACAGGAGTATGGCTACACCTTC.

V is TRBV6-5 and J is TRBJ1-5; D is unresolved. V lost 7 bases to trimming and J lost 6 bases, with 13 bases between them. Germline CDR1 is MNHEY and CDR2 is SVGAGI. CDR3 length: 13 amino acids. CDR3 coding DNA: TGTGCCAGCATTCATCTAGGCACTCAGCCCCAGCATTTT. Amino acid sequence: CASIHLGTQPQHF.